These 7 T cell receptor beta chains share one sample of origin, sequenced in a study of blood T cell repertoires in COVID-19. Profiling relied on immunoSEQ multiplex PCR, and the TCRdb table lists in-frame clones only, not all of them. The table lists 150,000 or so clones, roughly 83% of them singletons. Sequences were obtained from peripheral blood. The source of these receptors is a woman in her fifties or sixties with acute or convalescent COVID-19.

The V gene is TRBV24-1, the J gene TRBJ2-1; D is possibly TRBD1 (8 bases). Germline V gene lookup returns CDR1 KGHDR and CDR2 SFDVKD. The V gene lost 6 bases and the J gene lost 7 bases, with 12 bases spanning the gap. The CDR3 consists of 13 residues. The CDR3 sequence: CATSKQGGNEQFF. DNA of the CDR3: TGTGCCACCAGTAAACAGGGGGGGAATGAGCAGTTCTTC.

The CDR3 region has the DNA TGTGCCAGCAGGGAGGCGGCAGGGGGCTTCTCTGGAAACACCATATATTTT. Amino acid sequence: CASREAAGGFSGNTIYF. The chain recombines TRBV27 with TRBJ1-3; the match to TRBD1 covers 8 bases. The CDR3 extends over 17 amino acids. The germline CDR1 and CDR2 sequences are MNHEY and SMNVEV (reference sequence). V was clipped by 6 bases and J by 0 bases; unmatched bases: 10.

This rearrangement joins TRBV18 to TRBJ2-2; 9 bases line up with TRBD1. The CDR3 covers 16 residues. Trimming removed 6 bases from V and 3 bases from J; junction bases left unmatched: 8. In germline, CDR1 is KGHSH, CDR2 LQKENI. CDR3 nucleotide sequence: TGTGCCAGCTCCCCTAGGACAGGGGTGGACACCGGGGAGCTGTTTTTT. Its protein product is CASSPRTGVDTGELFF.

This chain connects TRBV11-2 to TRBJ1-5; no clear D gene. Germline CDR1 reads SGHAT; CDR2 reads FQNNGV. The CDR3 runs 14 residues. The V gene lost 3 bases and the J gene lost 0 bases, with 6 bases spanning the gap. The DNA for the CDR3 is TGTGCCAGCAGCTTCATGAGTAGCAATCAGCCCCAGCATTTT. This encodes CASSFMSSNQPQHF. Together with reference TRBV11-2 and TRBJ1-5, the CDR3 gives the full variable domain: EAGVAQSPRYKIIEKRQSVAFWCNPISGHATLYWYQQILGQGPKLLIQFQNNGVVDDSQLPKDRFSAERLKGVDSTLKIQPAKLEDSAVYLCASSFMSSNQPQHFGDGTRLSIL.

The genes are TRBV5-1 and TRBJ2-3; D unresolved. There are 16 residues in the CDR3. Between the trimmed V and J ends, which lost 4 bases and 0 bases, there was a span of 15 bases. Germline loops: CDR1 SGHRS, CDR2 YFSETQ. CDR3 nucleotide sequence: TGCGCCAGCAGCCCGGCGGTAGTATACAGCACAGATACGCAGTATTTT. Translating gives CASSPAVVYSTDTQYF.

This clone was counted a single time. V gene TRBV20-1 combines with J gene TRBJ2-7; D not resolved. Trimming removed 3 bases from V and 5 bases from J, with 17 bases in between. CDR1 is DFQATT, CDR2 SNEGSKA, per germline (reference sequence). This CDR3 region has 14 residues. As DNA, the CDR3 is TGCAGTGCTAGTTCGCTAGGCGGCCTCCACGAGCAGTACTTC. It translates to CSASSLGGLHEQYF.

The chain combines TRBV11-2 with TRBJ2-7; the D gene is possibly TRBD1 (5 bases). CDR1 and CDR2 from the germline V gene are SGHAT and FQNNGV. V dropped 1 base and J dropped 0 bases, with 10 bases sitting between them. The length of the CDR3 is 15 residues. The CDR3 protein is CASSLVQGTSYEQYF. In DNA form, the CDR3 reads TGTGCCAGCAGCTTAGTGCAGGGTACCTCCTACGAGCAGTACTTC.